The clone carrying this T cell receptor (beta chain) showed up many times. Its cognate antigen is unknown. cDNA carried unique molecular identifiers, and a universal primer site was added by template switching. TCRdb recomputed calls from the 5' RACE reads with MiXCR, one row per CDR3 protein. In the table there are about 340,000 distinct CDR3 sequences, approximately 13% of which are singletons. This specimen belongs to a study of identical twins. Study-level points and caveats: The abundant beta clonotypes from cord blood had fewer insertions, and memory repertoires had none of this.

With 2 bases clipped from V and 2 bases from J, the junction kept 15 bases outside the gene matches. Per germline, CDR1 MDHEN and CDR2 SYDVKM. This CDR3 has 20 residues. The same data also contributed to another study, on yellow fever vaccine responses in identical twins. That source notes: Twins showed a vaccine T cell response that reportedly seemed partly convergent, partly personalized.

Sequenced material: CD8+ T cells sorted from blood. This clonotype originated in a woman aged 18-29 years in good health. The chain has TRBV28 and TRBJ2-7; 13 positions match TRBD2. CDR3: CASSLQVRTSGSRVTYEQYF. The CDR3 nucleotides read TGTGCCAGCAGTTTACAGGTTCGGACTAGCGGGAGCCGAGTTACCTACGAGCAGTACTTC.